Sequencing of this TCR beta chain was carried out in a study of blood T cell repertoires in COVID-19. On the study more broadly: The study drew acute and convalescent COVID-19 samples from the United States, Italy and Spain. In each case, the material was cDNA or gDNA derived from T cells, B-cell-depleted T cells, or PBMCs.

This CDR3 is built from 18 residues. The germline V gene encodes CDR1 LNHDA and CDR2 SQIVND (reference sequence). V lost 7 bases and J lost 6; bases outside the gene matches: 16. In the original analysis: How many nucleated cells were present was estimated from reference gene primer amplification. Clones were sequenced by immunoSEQ multiplex PCR, and TCRdb holds only the in-frame ones, with some missing. The V and J calls and clone size come from that table; D and trimming were worked out from the DNA. The table records about 64,000 clones, approximately 90% of them present only once. The chain joins TRBV19 to TRBJ2-1; 12 bases line up with TRBD2. The TCR was taken from a human donor in a cohort sampled during active COVID-19. The specimen was peripheral blood. In DNA, the CDR3 is TGTGCCAGTACCCTCACAGGGAAGACTAGCGGGAGAGCCAATGAGCAGTTCTTC. It codes for CASTLTGKTSGRANEQFF.